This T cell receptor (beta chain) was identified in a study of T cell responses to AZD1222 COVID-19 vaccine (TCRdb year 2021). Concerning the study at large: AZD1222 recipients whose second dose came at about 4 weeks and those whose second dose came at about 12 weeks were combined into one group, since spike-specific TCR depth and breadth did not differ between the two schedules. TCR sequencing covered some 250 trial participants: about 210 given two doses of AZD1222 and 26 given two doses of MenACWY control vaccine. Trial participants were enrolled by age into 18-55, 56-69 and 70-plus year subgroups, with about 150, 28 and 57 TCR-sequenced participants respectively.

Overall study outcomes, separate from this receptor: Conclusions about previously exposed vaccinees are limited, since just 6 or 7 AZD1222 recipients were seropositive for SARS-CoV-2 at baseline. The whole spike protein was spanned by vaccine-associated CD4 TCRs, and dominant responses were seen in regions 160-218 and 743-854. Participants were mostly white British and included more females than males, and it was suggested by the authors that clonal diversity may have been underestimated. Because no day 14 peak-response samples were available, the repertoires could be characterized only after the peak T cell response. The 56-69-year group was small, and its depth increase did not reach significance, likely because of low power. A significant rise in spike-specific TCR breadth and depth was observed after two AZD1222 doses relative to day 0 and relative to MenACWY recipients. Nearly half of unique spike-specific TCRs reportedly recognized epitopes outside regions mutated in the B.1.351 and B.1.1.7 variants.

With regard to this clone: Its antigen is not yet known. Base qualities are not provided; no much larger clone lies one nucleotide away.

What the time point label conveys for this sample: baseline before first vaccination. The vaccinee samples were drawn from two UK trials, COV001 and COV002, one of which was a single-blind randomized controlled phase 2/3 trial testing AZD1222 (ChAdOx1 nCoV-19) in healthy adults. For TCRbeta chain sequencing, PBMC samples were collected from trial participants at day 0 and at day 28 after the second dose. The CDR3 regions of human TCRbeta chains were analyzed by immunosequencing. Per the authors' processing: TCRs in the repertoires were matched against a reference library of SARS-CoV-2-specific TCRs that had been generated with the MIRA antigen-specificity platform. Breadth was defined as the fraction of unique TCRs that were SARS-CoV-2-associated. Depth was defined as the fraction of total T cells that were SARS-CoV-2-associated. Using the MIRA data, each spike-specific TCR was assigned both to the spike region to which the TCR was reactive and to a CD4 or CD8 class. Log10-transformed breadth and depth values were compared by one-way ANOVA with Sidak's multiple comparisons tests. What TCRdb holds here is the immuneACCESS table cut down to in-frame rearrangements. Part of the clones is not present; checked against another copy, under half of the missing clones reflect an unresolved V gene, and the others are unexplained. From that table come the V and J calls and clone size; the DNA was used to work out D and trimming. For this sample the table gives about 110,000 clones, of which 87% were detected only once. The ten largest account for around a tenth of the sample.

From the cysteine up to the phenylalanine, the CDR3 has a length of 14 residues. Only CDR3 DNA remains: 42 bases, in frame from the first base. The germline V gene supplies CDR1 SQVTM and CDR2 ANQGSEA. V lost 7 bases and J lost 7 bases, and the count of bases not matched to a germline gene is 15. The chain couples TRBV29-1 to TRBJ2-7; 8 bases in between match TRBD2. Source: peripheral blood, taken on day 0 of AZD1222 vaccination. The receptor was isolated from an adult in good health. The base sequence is TGCAGCGCAATCACTAGCGGCAGGGTCGGAGAGCAGTACTTC. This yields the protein CSAITSGRVGEQYF.